One and the same sample provided the 10 T cell receptor beta chains below, sequenced in a study of CD8 T cells in ankylosing spondylitis. TCRdb reanalysed the 5' RACE reads using MiXCR and keeps one entry per CDR3 protein. Of roughly 240,000 distinct CDR3 sequences in the sample, around 32% are singletons; the top ten hold around 4.4%. The material sequenced was blood, either unsorted or a sorted T cell fraction (not recorded which). These receptors were collected from a male donor with ankylosing spondylitis or in good health (not recorded which).

This clonotype came up a few times. The chain is built from TRBV20-1 and TRBJ2-5; 12 nucleotides align to TRBD2. With V trimmed by 2 bases and J by 1 base, 2 bases remained unmatched. The germline gives CDR1 DFQATT, CDR2 SNEGSKA (reference sequence). The CDR3 contains 15 residues. The CDR3 sequence: CSARWTSGAQETQYF. CDR3 sequence (DNA): TGCAGTGCTAGATGGACTAGCGGGGCCCAAGAGACCCAGTACTTC.

The genes are TRBV12-3 or TRBV12-4 and TRBJ2-5, with TRBD2 matching over 9 bases. This CDR3 is built from 15 residues. Unmatched junction bases numbered 6, after V lost 3 bases and J lost 4 bases. The CDR3 is CASSLAGGPRETQYF. In DNA, the CDR3 is TGTGCCAGCAGTTTGGCGGGGGGGCCTCGAGAGACCCAGTACTTC.

This chain uses TRBV7-9 with TRBJ2-1; 13 bases fit TRBD2. The CDR3 loop spans 16 amino acids. The germline V gene encodes CDR1 SEHNR and CDR2 FQNEAQ (reference sequence). V trimming: 5 bases; J trimming: 3 bases; junction bases outside the gene matches: 4. CDR3 protein: CASSPTSGGGYNEQFF. The CDR3 DNA reads TGTGCCAGCAGCCCTACTAGCGGGGGGGGCTACAATGAGCAGTTCTTC.

The V gene is TRBV6-5, the J gene TRBJ2-3; 8 bases agree with TRBD1. Germline values: CDR1 MNHEY, CDR2 SVGAGI. There are 16 residues in the CDR3. V was pared by 2 bases and J by 5 bases, with 9 bases of the junction left unmatched. The CDR3 bases are TGTGCCAGCAGTTACGTTATCGCAGGGGGCATAGATACGCAGTATTTT. Amino acids: CASSYVIAGGIDTQYF.

The chain uses TRBV21-1 and TRBJ2-1; the table names TRBD2, a call not compared with the DNA. TRBV21-1 is a recognized pseudogene. The CDR3 contains 16 residues. The CDR3, as DNA: TGTGCCAGCAATTCGGCTAGCGGAACCTCCTACAATGAGCAGTTCTTC. This codes for CASNSASGTSYNEQFF.

This clonotype has more than one count but fewer than ten. As DNA, the CDR3 is TGCGCCAGCAGCTTAACAGGGGGCGGCGACGAGCAGTACTTC. This encodes CASSLTGGGDEQYF. The chain combines TRBV5-1 with TRBJ2-7; TRBD1 agrees at 9 bases. Germline V gene lookup returns CDR1 SGHRS and CDR2 YFSETQ. J gave up 5 bases and V 2 bases, and 5 bases lay outside the gene matches. The CDR3 length is 14 residues.

This CDR3 reads CSVADRGVSTEAFF. The CDR3 nucleotides are TGCAGCGTCGCGGACAGGGGGGTAAGCACTGAAGCTTTCTTT. J is TRBJ1-1 and V is TRBV29-1, with TRBD1 matching 10 bases. CDR1 and CDR2 from the germline V gene are SQVTM and ANQGSEA. The CDR3 is 14 residues long. With V trimmed by 6 bases and J by 4 bases, 8 bases remained unmatched. Full variable domain (outside the CDR3, taken from reference TRBV29-1 and TRBJ1-1): SAVISQKPSRDICQRGTSLTIQCQVDSQVTMMFWYRQQPGQSLTLIATANQGSEATYESGFVIDKFPISRPNLTFSTLTVSNMSPEDSSIYLCSVADRGVSTEAFFGQGTRLTVV.

This clonotype came up a few times. The chain is built from TRBV20-1 and TRBJ2-7, with D unclear. V was clipped by 7 bases and J by 2 bases, with 9 bases between them. CDR3 size: 11 residues. The germline V gene encodes CDR1 DFQATT and CDR2 SNEGSKA (reference sequence). The CDR3 here is CSVDGAYEQYF. As DNA, the CDR3 is TGCAGTGTAGACGGAGCCTACGAGCAGTACTTC.

V usage is TRBV20-1 and J usage is TRBJ2-1; 7 positions match TRBD2. The germline V gene encodes CDR1 DFQATT and CDR2 SNEGSKA (reference sequence). The CDR3 runs to 15 residues. The trim removed 2 bases at V and 6 bases at J, leaving 10 bases unmatched. The CDR3 loop reads CSARKPGLFSNEQFF. The CDR3 nucleotides read TGCAGTGCTAGAAAACCGGGACTATTTTCCAATGAGCAGTTCTTC.

This clonotype came up a few times. This rearrangement joins TRBV29-1 to TRBJ2-2; the D gene is possibly TRBD2 (6 bases). The CDR3 is made up of 12 amino acids. V was cut by 4 bases and J by 4 bases, with 7 bases left in between. The germline V gene has CDR1 SQVTM and CDR2 ANQGSEA. CDR3 region: CSVGGGTGELFF. In nucleotides, the CDR3 is TGCAGCGTTGGGGGAGGCACCGGGGAGCTGTTTTTT.